This is a list of T cell receptor beta chains from one sample in a study of beta chain features in type 1 diabetes. Profiled with immunoSEQ multiplex PCR; TCRdb holds only in-frame clones, not every one. The table shows under 450,000 clones, with approximately 15% occurring only once. The sample consisted of naive CD4+ T cells from blood. These receptors were taken from a woman in her late teens or twenties in good health. CDR3s include the opening cysteine and the closing phenylalanine or tryptophan. Clone size is stated in some rows and not others, as once, few, many or a class when expanded.

.,TRBV27,TRBJ2-2,CASPHGGGVTGELFF
.,TRBV27,TRBJ2-1,CASSLWASSSYNEQFF
few,TRBV7-2,TRBJ2-7,CASSRWTGTNEQYF
.,TRBV25-1,TRBJ1-4,CASSATGPNEKLFF
.,TRBV9,TRBJ1-1,CASSVAAGGYTEAFF
.,TRBV30,TRBJ2-1,CAWTERGSSYNEQFF
.,TRBV30,TRBJ2-5,CAWSGGLAGSNQYF
few,TRBV5-1,TRBJ1-5,CASSPDRVEPQHF
.,TRBV18,TRBJ1-2,CASSQAPRQRLWGYTF
few,TRBV29-1,TRBJ2-3,CSVEGGTDTQYF
few,TRBV29-1,TRBJ2-3,CSVALARPDTQYF
.,TRBV28,TRBJ2-5,CASRPPSGQETQYF
.,TRBV7-9,TRBJ2-3,CASSTGSHGTGGTDTQYF
few,TRBV7-9,TRBJ2-7,CASSVPSGRATYEQYF
few,TRBV2,TRBJ2-7,CASINRGQGYEQYF
.,TRBV28,TRBJ1-4,CASSSTGRKLFF